This T cell receptor beta chain was captured in a study of T cell changes during pregnancy in multiple sclerosis. This clone was observed once. The germline V gene encodes CDR1 LNHNV and CDR2 YYDKDF (reference sequence). CDR3 length equals 14 residues. V lost 1 base, J lost 6 bases, and 12 bases lay in between. Produced via immunoSEQ multiplex PCR; TCRdb's table is partial and in-frame only. The sample shows approximately 88,000 clones, 94% of them seen only once. Sample: peripheral blood, taken in the third trimester of pregnancy. This receptor was taken from a female donor with multiple sclerosis, enrolled in a pregnancy study. The chain uses TRBV15 and TRBJ1-2; no clear D gene. The chain's CDR3 is CATSRGDVGHGYTF. The CDR3 region has the DNA TGTGCCACCAGCAGAGGAGACGTGGGCCATGGCTACACCTTC.